The 12 T cell receptor beta chains below all came from one sample that was sequenced in a study. TCRdb analysed the RT-PCR reads with MiXCR anew, one entry per CDR3 protein. The table lists about 680,000 distinct CDR3 sequences, 14% of them singletons. Sequenced input: memory CD4+ T cells from blood. Receptor source: a female donor in good health, serving as a healthy control.

The rearrangement links TRBV14 to TRBJ2-3; no reliable D call. The CDR3 runs to 15 residues. Trimming removed 4 bases from V and 0 bases from J, with 11 bases in between. The germline V gene encodes CDR1 SGHDN and CDR2 FVKESK. CDR3 sequence reads: CASSRKETSTDTQYF. Here the CDR3 DNA reads TGTGCCAGCAGCCGAAAAGAGACGAGCACAGATACGCAGTATTTT.

V is TRBV12-3 or TRBV12-4 and J is TRBJ2-3; 12 positions agree with TRBD2. With V trimmed by 4 bases and J by 11 bases, 10 bases remained unmatched. This CDR3 is 15 amino acids long. The CDR3 region is CASSSGLAGYLEQYF. DNA of the CDR3: TGTGCCAGCAGTTCAGGACTAGCGGGATACCTTGAGCAGTATTTT.

This clonotype was seen a handful of times. The CDR3 DNA reads TGCAGTGCTCGCAAGCGGGAGGGCCACAATGAGCAGTTCTTC. Protein product: CSARKREGHNEQFF. The rearrangement joins TRBV20-1 to TRBJ2-1; 10 bases agree with TRBD2. CDR3 size: 14 residues. Trimming cost V 5 bases and J 5 bases; bases outside gene matches: 6. Looked up from germline, CDR1 is DFQATT and CDR2 is SNEGSKA (reference sequence).

This clonotype was recorded at least ten times. V usage is TRBV6-2 or TRBV6-3 and J usage is TRBJ2-1; 10 bases fit TRBD2. This CDR3 is 17 amino acids long. V was clipped by 2 bases and J by 2 bases; unmatched bases: 6. Looked up from germline, CDR1 is MNHEY and CDR2 is SVGEGT. The CDR3 loop is CASSYLSGRVPYNEQFF. The CDR3 region has the DNA TGTGCCAGCAGTTACCTGAGCGGGAGGGTCCCCTACAATGAGCAGTTCTTC.

This clonotype was seen only a few times. The J gene is TRBJ1-3, the V gene TRBV6-1; D not resolved. In germline, CDR1 is MNHNS, CDR2 SASEGT. The CDR3 is 15 amino acids. The V end lost 8 bases, the J end lost 0 bases, and 14 bases lay between the germline ends. The CDR3 sequence: CASDPGRSSGNTIYF. In DNA, the CDR3 is TGTGCCAGCGATCCGGGCCGCTCCTCTGGAAACACCATATATTTT.

This clonotype was counted a few times. This sequence joins TRBV7-2 and TRBJ2-7, with 8 bases lining up with TRBD1. Germline CDR1 reads SGHTA; CDR2 reads FQGNSA. CDR3 length: 13 residues. The ends lost 4 bases at V and 6 bases at J; junction bases unmatched: 5. CDR3 residues: CASSSATGVEQYF. The CDR3 nucleotides are TGTGCCAGCAGCTCCGCGACAGGGGTCGAGCAGTACTTC. Full variable domain (rest looked up from reference TRBV7-2 and TRBJ2-7): GAGVSQSPSNKVTEKGKDVELRCDPISGHTALYWYRQSLGQGLEFLIYFQGNSAPDKSGLPSDRFSAERTGGSVSTLTIQRTQQEDSAVYLCASSSATGVEQYFGPGTRLTVT.

V usage is TRBV6-5 and J usage is TRBJ2-2; 9 nucleotides agree with TRBD2. The CDR3 runs 18 residues. CDR1 is MNHEY, CDR2 SVGAGI, per germline. V dropped 5 bases and J dropped 6; count of bases not matched to a gene: 16. The CDR3 is CASSRRISGSLSAGELFF. The DNA for the CDR3 is TGTGCCAGCAGTCGCCGGATTAGCGGGAGTTTAAGTGCCGGGGAGCTGTTTTTT.

The V and J genes are TRBV12-3 or TRBV12-4 and TRBJ2-3, with D uncertain. The CDR3 is made up of 14 amino acids. With 3 bases removed from V and 1 base from J, the gap between germline ends came to 8 bases. CDR3 sequence: CASSFFIGTDTQYF. DNA of the CDR3: TGTGCCAGCAGTTTCTTTATTGGCACAGATACGCAGTATTTT.

Only a few counts were recorded for this clonotype. The V call is TRBV3-1, the J call TRBJ1-2; D perhaps matches TRBD1 (6 bases). V gave up 1 base and J gave up 7 bases, with 10 bases separating them. Per the germline V gene, CDR1 is LGHDT and CDR2 is YNNKEL (reference sequence). CDR3 length: 13 residues. The CDR3 spells CASSQVGGGGYTF. The CDR3 nucleotides read TGTGCCAGCAGCCAAGTAGGGGGAGGTGGCTACACCTTC.

This clonotype was seen a handful of times. The chain joins TRBV20-1 to TRBJ2-7; 9 bases match TRBD1. CDR3 size: 13 residues. Trimming at V came to 8 bases and at J to 7 bases, leaving 12 bases not matched to a gene. Germline-derived CDR1 and CDR2 are DFQATT and SNEGSKA (reference sequence). CDR3 DNA: TGCAGTATTTCCGGGACAGGGACGGTAGAGCAGTACTTC. Amino acids: CSISGTGTVEQYF.

The genes are TRBV20-1 and TRBJ2-5; 9 bases fit TRBD1. Germline CDR1 DFQATT, CDR2 SNEGSKA (reference sequence). The CDR3 is 14 amino acids. Trimming removed 5 bases from V and 5 bases from J; junction bases left unmatched: 9. The CDR3 DNA sequence: TGCAGTGCTCGTAAGACAGGGGGGACGGAGACCCAGTACTTC. The encoded protein is CSARKTGGTETQYF.

This clonotype was seen ten or more times. This chain links TRBV6-5 with TRBJ2-1; a possible D gene is TRBD2 (6 bases). Trimming left V 6 bases short and J 5 bases short, with 11 bases between. Per germline, CDR1 MNHEY and CDR2 SVGAGI. The CDR3 sequence is 13 residues long. The CDR3 here is CASRRDLNNEQFF. Here the CDR3 DNA reads TGTGCCAGCAGGCGGGACTTAAACAATGAGCAGTTCTTC.